One and the same sample provided the 21 T cell receptor beta chains below, sequenced in a study of T cell repertoires in aging, cancer and after chemotherapy. A mixed TRB-A/B primer pool amplified rearranged TRB by multiplex touch-down PCR. TCRdb recomputed calls from the multiplex PCR reads with MiXCR, one row per CDR3 protein. This table holds approximately 500 distinct CDR3 sequences, roughly 19% found once. Peripheral blood genomic DNA, not sorted cells or RNA, was the template. Sequencing was carried out using blood. These receptors were collected from a human donor with a blood cancer. The donor label of this sample is uncertain.

This clonotype was detected a few times. The genes are TRBV2 and TRBJ2-6, with a tentative D call TRBD2 (6 bases). Trimming pared 6 bases from V and 0 bases from J, leaving 12 bases between. Germline V gene sequence: CDR1 SNHLY, CDR2 FYNNEI. The CDR3 length is 16 residues. The CDR3 DNA is TGTGCCAGCAGGGGAGGAGTAGGCTCTGGGGCCAACGTCCTGACTTTC. Translated, it gives CASRGGVGSGANVLTF.

The genes are TRBV6-5 and TRBJ2-7; 11 nucleotides line up with TRBD2. The V gene end was trimmed by 8 bases and the J gene end by 4 bases; junction bases not matched to a gene: 13. Germline V CDR1 and CDR2: MNHEY, SVGAGI. This CDR3 is built from 16 residues. DNA of the CDR3: TGTGCCAGCCGCCGAGGGGGTAGCGGGGGGGCTTACGAGCAGTACTTC. Protein: CASRRGGSGGAYEQYF.

By proportion, this clonotype is large. The chain is built from TRBV6-2 or TRBV6-3 and TRBJ2-2; D is possibly TRBD2 (5 bases). From germline, CDR1 is MNHEY and CDR2 SVGEGT. The CDR3 has 13 amino acids. Trimming cost V 6 bases and J 3 bases, with 8 bases left between them. The CDR3 is CASSLDYTGELFF. CDR3 sequence (DNA): TGTGCCAGCAGCCTGGACTACACCGGGGAGCTGTTTTTT.

Relative to its sample, this clonotype is medium-sized. V gene TRBV6-2 or TRBV6-3 combines with J gene TRBJ2-1; 11 bases fit TRBD2. The V gene end was trimmed by 6 bases and the J gene end by 8 bases; junction bases not matched to a gene: 9. Germline V gene lookup returns CDR1 MNHEY and CDR2 SVGEGT. The CDR3 sequence is 15 residues long. The CDR3 DNA follows: TGTGCCAGCAGGGGCCCTAGCGGGGGGTCCGATGAGCAGTTCTTC. This gives the protein CASRGPSGGSDEQFF.

This clonotype is large within its sample. J is TRBJ1-2 and V is TRBV6-4; 7 bases match TRBD1. V trimming: 6 bases; J trimming: 2 bases; junction bases outside the gene matches: 3. Germline V CDR1 and CDR2: MRHNA, SNTAGT. There are 13 residues in the CDR3. The CDR3 DNA sequence: TGTGCCAGCAGCCGGGACAGAAACTATGGCTACACCTTC. Its translation: CASSRDRNYGYTF.

Only a few counts were recorded for this clonotype. Just one base apart from a much larger clone, this may be a read error. The chain combines TRBV6-2 or TRBV6-3 with TRBJ2-7; D may be TRBD1 (6 bases). The J call may not be correct, given that the DNA end is closer to TRBJ2-1. CDR1 is MNHEY, CDR2 SVGEGT, per germline. CDR3 length: 12 residues. DNA of the CDR3: TGTGCCAGCAGGAACAGGGCCTACGAGCAGTTCTTC. Translating it yields CASRNRAYEQFF.

The chain links TRBV20-1 to TRBJ1-1; possible D gene TRBD1, 5 bases. Trimming took off 6 bases at V and 3 bases at J, with 14 bases between the two ends. Germline CDR1 and CDR2: DFQATT and SNEGSKA (reference sequence). The CDR3 sequence is 13 residues long. CDR3 amino acids: CSAQDRDYTEAFF. The DNA of the CDR3 is TGCAGTGCCCAAGACAGAGACTACACTGAAGCTTTCTTT.

Within the sample, this clonotype is medium-sized. This sequence joins TRBV5-6 and TRBJ2-7; D perhaps matches TRBD1 (6 bases). CDR1 SGHDT and CDR2 YYEEEE come from the germline V gene. Trimming stripped 0 bases from V and 1 base from J, with 14 bases between. This CDR3 comprises 16 residues. CDR3 amino acids: CASSLAPGENSYEQYF. As DNA, the CDR3 is TGTGCCAGCAGCTTGGCGCCAGGGGAAAATTCCTACGAGCAGTACTTC.

This clonotype is medium-sized. The rearrangement links TRBV5-6 to TRBJ1-3; possibly TRBD1 for D (6 bases). The CDR3 loop spans 13 amino acids. V lost 4 bases and J lost 8, with 13 bases in between. Germline V CDR1 and CDR2: SGHDT, YYEEEE. The CDR3 bases are TGTGCCAGCAGCCCAACAGGGAGGGACACCATATATTTT. This gives the protein CASSPTGRDTIYF.

By sample share, this clonotype is medium-sized (0.01 to 0.1%). In DNA, the CDR3 is TGCAGTGCTAGAATAGGACAGCTCTATGGCTACACCTTC. Its translation is CSARIGQLYGYTF. This chain uses TRBV20-1 with TRBJ1-2; a possible D gene is TRBD1 (6 bases). The CDR3 consists of 13 residues. Germline V gives CDR1 DFQATT, CDR2 SNEGSKA (reference sequence). V lost 2 bases and J lost 4, with 11 bases in between.

This rearrangement joins TRBV2 to TRBJ1-1; D perhaps matches TRBD1 (5 bases). V was trimmed by 4 bases and J by 0 bases, leaving 12 bases between them. The CDR3 is 15 residues long. CDR1 is SNHLY and CDR2 is FYNNEI in the germline V gene. CDR3 in amino acids: CASSADTEMNTEAFF. CDR3 DNA sequence: TGTGCCAGCAGTGCGGACACAGAGATGAACACTGAAGCTTTCTTT.

Details on this clonotype: At one of its ends the junction is not consistent with the germline gene, which may arise from a read error. The rearrangement uses TRBV14 and TRBJ2-3, with TRBD2 matching 7 bases. Per germline, CDR1 SGHDN and CDR2 FVKESK. The CDR3 contains 15 residues. The CDR3 is CASGEGGTSTYTQYF. CDR3 in DNA: TGTGCCAGCGGGGAGGGCGGAACTAGCACATATACGCAGTATTTT.

In its sample, this clonotype ranks as large. The chain carries TRBV12-3 or TRBV12-4 and TRBJ1-5; D is perhaps TRBD1 (5 bases). Trimming left V 5 bases short and J 2 bases short, with 13 bases between. The CDR3 is 15 amino acids. CDR3 DNA: TGTGCCAGCAGTCCGAGGGGAATCGGCAATCAGCCCCAGCATTTT. Residues: CASSPRGIGNQPQHF.

This clonotype showed up just once. The chain joins TRBV5-4 to TRBJ2-5; 16 bases are a match to TRBD2. The germline V gene encodes CDR1 SGHNT and CDR2 YYREEE (reference sequence). V shed 4 bases and J 5 bases; nucleotides not matched to a gene: 11. CDR3 size: 18 residues. The CDR3, as DNA: TGTGCCAGCAGCCAACTGGGACTAGCGGGGGGGGGGGGGGAGACCCAGTACTTC. Protein sequence: CASSQLGLAGGGGETQYF.

By sample share, this clonotype is large. The DNA of the CDR3 is TGTGCCAGCAACACTAGGAAAACCCACAATGAGCAGTTCTTC. Translating it yields CASNTRKTHNEQFF. This chain joins TRBV6-1 and TRBJ2-1; the D gene is possibly TRBD2 (5 bases). The CDR3 has 14 residues. Per the germline V gene, CDR1 is MNHNS and CDR2 is SASEGT. V lost 7 bases and J lost 5, with 15 bases in between.

This clonotype is categorized as medium-sized (0.01 to 0.1%). For the CDR3, the DNA is TGTGCCAGCTCAGCCTCCTCTCTATCGGGATCGTACTATGGCTACACCTTC. Amino acids: CASSASSLSGSYYGYTF. The gene calls are TRBV18 and TRBJ1-2; D remains ambiguous. From germline, CDR1 is KGHSH and CDR2 LQKENI. The CDR3 sequence is 17 residues long. V lost 5 bases to trimming and J lost 3 bases, with 22 bases between them.

This clonotype ranks as medium-sized. The CDR3 reads CASSPPTSKETQYF. The CDR3, as DNA: TGTGCCAGCAGCCCCCCGACTAGCAAAGAGACCCAGTACTTC. The J gene is TRBJ2-5, the V gene TRBV5-4; 7 positions agree with TRBD2. The V and J ends lost 4 bases and 3 bases, in that order; junction bases with no gene match: 6. Germline lookup yields CDR1 SGHNT and CDR2 YYREEE (reference sequence). The CDR3 is made up of 14 amino acids. Supplemented by reference TRBV5-4 and TRBJ2-5, the full variable domain reads ETGVTQSPTHLIKTRGQQVTLRCSSQSGHNTVSWYQQALGQGPQFIFQYYREEENGRGNFPPRFSGLQFPNYSSELNVNALELDDSALYLCASSPPTSKETQYFGPGTRLLVL.

This clonotype is medium-sized (0.01 to 0.1%) in the sample. The chain combines TRBV20-1 with TRBJ2-5, with 11 bases that match TRBD2. Germline trimming cut 3 bases from V and 5 bases from J; bases unmatched to any gene: 8. CDR1 and CDR2 from the germline V gene are DFQATT and SNEGSKA (reference sequence). This CDR3 has 15 amino acids. CDR3 loop: CSASPTTSGVETQYF. CDR3 nucleotide sequence: TGCAGTGCTAGTCCAACGACTAGCGGGGTTGAGACCCAGTACTTC.

The V gene is TRBV6-1, the J gene TRBJ2-1, with 12 bases that match TRBD2. Germline V CDR1 and CDR2: MNHNS, SASEGT. There are 16 residues in the CDR3. Trimming removed 8 bases from V and 7 bases from J; junction bases left unmatched: 12. CDR3 bases: TGTGCCAGCCGCCGAGGGGCTAGCGGGGGGGCTAATGAGCAGTTCTTC. Its protein product is CASRRGASGGANEQFF.

The CDR3 DNA reads as TGTGCTACCCTACACGAGACCCAGTACTTC. Translation: CATLHETQYF. This chain joins TRBV12-5 and TRBJ2-5; D is unresolved. CDR1 and CDR2 (germline): LGHNT, FRNRAP. Trimming pared 10 bases from V and 5 bases from J, leaving 8 bases between. The CDR3 totals 10 residues.

By share, this clonotype counts as medium-sized (0.01 to 0.1%). This rearrangement joins TRBV20-1 to TRBJ2-1; the match to TRBD1 covers 8 bases. Per the germline V gene, CDR1 is DFQATT and CDR2 is SNEGSKA (reference sequence). CDR3 length: 12 residues. V dropped 5 bases and J dropped 6; count of bases not matched to a gene: 3. The DNA of the CDR3 is TGCAGTGCTTGGGACAGGAGCAATGAGCAGTTCTTC. Translation: CSAWDRSNEQFF.